This T cell receptor (beta chain) emerged from a study of CD8 T cells in ankylosing spondylitis. The study's findings and limits: Disease-linked clones proved CD8+ and comparatively uncommon in peripheral blood. Past research had described some motif variants in reactive arthritis synovial fluid and blood. Enrichment of disease-linked clones was reportedly significant in matched ankylosing spondylitis synovial fluid. Ankylosing spondylitis blood seemed to carry a telltale TCR beta motif made of several highly homologous variants.

About this clonotype: Its target is unknown.

Trimming took off 0 bases at V and 1 base at J, with 15 bases between the two ends. The CDR3 consists of 17 residues. Germline lookup yields CDR1 MGHRA and CDR2 YSYEKL. TCRdb reprocessed the 5' RACE reads with MiXCR, giving one entry per CDR3 protein. The data show about 360,000 distinct CDR3 sequences, roughly 20% seen once. The V and J genes are TRBV4-1 and TRBJ1-2; D ambiguous. The sample consisted of blood, either unsorted or a sorted T cell fraction (not recorded which). The TCR sequence derives from a male donor with ankylosing spondylitis or in good health (not recorded which). The CDR3 DNA is TGCGCCAGCAGCCAAGACGCTGAACTCAGCCTTAACTATGGCTACACCTTC. Protein sequence: CASSQDAELSLNYGYTF.